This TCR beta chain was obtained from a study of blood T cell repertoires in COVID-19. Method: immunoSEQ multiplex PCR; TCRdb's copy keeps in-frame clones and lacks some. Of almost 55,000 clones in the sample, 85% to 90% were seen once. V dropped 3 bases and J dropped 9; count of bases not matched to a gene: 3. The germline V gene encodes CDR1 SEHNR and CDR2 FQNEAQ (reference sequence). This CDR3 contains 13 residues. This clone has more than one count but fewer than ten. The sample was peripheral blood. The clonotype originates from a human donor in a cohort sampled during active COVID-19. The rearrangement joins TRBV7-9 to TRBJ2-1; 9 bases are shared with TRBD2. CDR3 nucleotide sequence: TGTGCCAGCAGCTTTAATAGCGGGAGTGAGCAGTTCTTC. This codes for CASSFNSGSEQFF.